What follows are 13 T cell receptor beta chains derived from one specimen sequenced in a study of blood T cell repertoires in COVID-19. Produced via immunoSEQ multiplex PCR; TCRdb's table is partial and in-frame only. The table has over 200,000 clones, over 80% seen once. The source material was PBMCs or T cells enriched from blood (not recorded which). These TCRs come from a human donor in a cohort exposed to, infected with or recovered from COVID-19 (not recorded which). The donor label of this sample is uncertain.

The genes are TRBV19 and TRBJ1-5, with D possibly matching TRBD1 (6 bases). Germline V lookup: CDR1 LNHDA, CDR2 SQIVND (reference sequence). The CDR3 is 13 residues long. V shed 6 bases and J shed 5 bases, with 11 bases lying between them. This CDR3 reads CASRQQGYQPQHF. The CDR3 DNA follows: TGTGCCAGTAGACAACAGGGCTATCAGCCCCAGCATTTT.

This chain uses TRBV18 with TRBJ1-2; D is unresolved. Germline CDR1 KGHSH, CDR2 LQKENI. The CDR3 runs to 17 residues. V was clipped by 5 bases and J by 0 bases, with 19 bases between them. CDR3 bases: TGTGCCAGCTCAGAGGGAACCGTTGTAAATCCTAACTATGGCTACACCTTC. Translated, it gives CASSEGTVVNPNYGYTF.

The chain recombines TRBV27 with TRBJ1-1; the D is unclear. Per the germline V gene, CDR1 is MNHEY and CDR2 is SMNVEV (reference sequence). Deletions cut 4 bases from V and 7 bases from J, with 10 bases between. The CDR3 has 12 amino acids. CDR3 amino acids: CASSSLTYEAFF. DNA of the CDR3: TGTGCCAGCAGTTCCCTGACTTATGAAGCTTTCTTT.

This chain joins TRBV21-1 and TRBJ2-3; the listed D gene, TRBD2, was not tested against the DNA. TRBV21-1 is designated a pseudogene. This CDR3 region has 16 residues. CDR3 in DNA: TGTGCCAGCAGCAACATTGAGCGGGCATACACAGATACGCAGTATTTT. Its protein is CASSNIERAYTDTQYF.

This chain joins TRBV23-1 and TRBJ1-6; D is unresolved. TRBV23-1 is an ORF, with its function uncertain. CDR3 length: 12 amino acids. Trimming cost V 1 base and J 12 bases, with 7 bases left between them. DNA of the CDR3: TGCGCCAGCAGTCAATACCGGGGACCCCTCCACTTT. Its protein product is CASSQYRGPLHF.

The chain combines TRBV4-1 with TRBJ1-2; D is perhaps TRBD1 (5 bases). The ends were cut back, 0 bases at V and 4 bases at J, with 21 bases in the middle. Germline CDR1 is MGHRA and CDR2 is YSYEKL. This CDR3 region has 18 residues. The CDR3 bases are TGCGCCAGCAGCCAAGACTGGAAGGACGGAGGGGCGGGCTATGGCTACACCTTC. Amino acid sequence: CASSQDWKDGGAGYGYTF.

The gene calls are TRBV3-1 (or the pseudogene TRBV3-2) and TRBJ2-5; D is possibly TRBD2 (5 bases). V gave up 1 base and J gave up 7 bases, with 16 bases separating them. The CDR3 spans 15 residues. CDR1 is LGHDT and CDR2 is YNNKEL in the germline V gene (reference sequence). In nucleotides, the CDR3 is TGTGCCAGCAGCCAAGCACCCCGGACGGCGGGGACCCAGTACTTC. Translation gives CASSQAPRTAGTQYF.

The CDR3 region has the DNA TGTGCCAGCACCGTGGGTAGCGGGGAGACAGATACGCAGTATTTT. Translation: CASTVGSGETDTQYF. The chain combines TRBV3-1 (or the pseudogene TRBV3-2) with TRBJ2-3, with 8 bases that match TRBD2. This CDR3 is 15 amino acids long. CDR1 is LGHDT and CDR2 is YNNKEL in the germline V gene (reference sequence). V shed 7 bases and J 3 bases; nucleotides not matched to a gene: 9.

This clone was detected once. V and J are TRBV19 and TRBJ2-7, with 8 bases that match TRBD2. From germline, CDR1 is LNHDA and CDR2 SQIVND (reference sequence). J was trimmed by 5 bases and V by 3 bases; bases with no gene match: 9. This CDR3 has 15 residues. CDR3 DNA: TGTGCCAGTAGTATCTCGGGGGGGCGGAACAACGAGCAGTACTTC. Amino acid sequence: CASSISGGRNNEQYF.

J is TRBJ2-3 and V is TRBV5-4, with D possibly being TRBD1 (6 bases). The CDR3 has 14 amino acids. Trimming shortened V by 0 bases and J by 5 bases, and 10 bases separated the two germline ends. Germline V gene lookup returns CDR1 SGHNT and CDR2 YYREEE (reference sequence). The CDR3 reads CASSLDQGQDTQYF. CDR3 in DNA: TGTGCCAGCAGCTTGGACCAGGGGCAAGATACGCAGTATTTT.

The V call is TRBV7-6, the J call TRBJ2-1; no firm D call. V was shortened by 0 bases and J by 5 bases, with 8 bases between the two germline ends. Germline CDR1 reads SGHVS; CDR2 reads FNYEAQ. The CDR3 is 14 residues long. The CDR3 here is CASSLARADNEQFF. For the CDR3, the DNA is TGTGCCAGCAGCTTAGCGCGAGCTGACAATGAGCAGTTCTTC.

This clone was recorded once. The rearrangement links TRBV6-5 to TRBJ1-1; TRBD1 aligns across 8 bases. Per germline, CDR1 MNHEY and CDR2 SVGAGI. Trimming took 6 bases from V and 2 from J; bases not matched to a gene: 5. The CDR3 is made up of 14 amino acids. This CDR3 reads CASSWTGINTEAFF. As DNA, the CDR3 is TGTGCCAGCAGCTGGACAGGGATTAACACTGAAGCTTTCTTT.

The chain has TRBV3-1 (or the pseudogene TRBV3-2) and TRBJ1-3; D perhaps matches TRBD1 (6 bases). This CDR3 region has 20 residues. Trimming shortened V by 0 bases and J by 1 base, and 22 bases separated the two germline ends. Germline values: CDR1 LGHDT, CDR2 YNNKEL (reference sequence). The CDR3 nucleotides read TGTGCCAGCAGCCAAGACATGTTCCCGGTCCAGGGGACATCTGGAAACACCATATATTTT. It codes for CASSQDMFPVQGTSGNTIYF.